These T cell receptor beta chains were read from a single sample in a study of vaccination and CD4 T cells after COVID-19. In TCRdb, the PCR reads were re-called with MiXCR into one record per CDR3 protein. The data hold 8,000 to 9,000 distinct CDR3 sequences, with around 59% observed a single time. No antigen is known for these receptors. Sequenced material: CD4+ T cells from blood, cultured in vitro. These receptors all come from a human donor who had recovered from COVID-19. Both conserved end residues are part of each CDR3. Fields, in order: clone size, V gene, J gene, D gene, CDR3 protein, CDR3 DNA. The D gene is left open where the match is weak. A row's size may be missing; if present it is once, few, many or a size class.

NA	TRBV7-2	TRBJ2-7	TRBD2	CASSLGSTSGYYEQYF	TGTGCCAGCAGCTTAGGATCGACTAGCGGTTACTACGAGCAGTACTTC
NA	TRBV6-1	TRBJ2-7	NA	CASRPSYEQYF	TGTGCCAGCAGGCCCTCCTACGAGCAGTACTTC
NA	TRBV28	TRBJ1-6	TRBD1	CAISGQFNSPLHF	TGTGCCATCTCGGGACAGTTTAATTCACCCCTCCACTTT
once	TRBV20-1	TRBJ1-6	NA	CSARDRGSGTYNSPLHF	TGCAGTGCTAGAGATCGCGGGAGTGGGACCTATAATTCACCCCTCCACTTT
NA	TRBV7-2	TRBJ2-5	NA	CASSLFLETQYF	TGTGCCAGCAGCTTATTCTTAGAGACCCAGTACTTC
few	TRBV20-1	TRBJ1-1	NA	CSARPHAEAFF	TGCAGCGCTCGACCCCACGCTGAAGCTTTCTTT
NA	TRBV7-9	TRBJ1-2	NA	CASSFTTGNYGYTF	TGTGCCAGCAGCTTTACCACTGGTAACTATGGCTACACCTTC
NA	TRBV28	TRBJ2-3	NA	CASNGVSAGRTDTQYF	TGTGCCAGCAATGGGGTCAGCGCGGGTCGCACAGATACGCAGTATTTT
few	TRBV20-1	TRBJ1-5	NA	CSGRDSTSNQPQHF	TGCAGTGGCAGGGACTCGACTAGCAATCAGCCCCAGCATTTT
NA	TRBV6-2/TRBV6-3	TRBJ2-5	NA	CASSYPRRGAGETQYF	TGTGCCAGCAGTTACCCAAGGCGGGGAGCCGGGGAGACCCAGTACTTC